These T cell receptor beta chains were read from a single sample in a study of T cell responses to AZD1222 COVID-19 vaccine. The table came from immunoSEQ multiplex PCR; TCRdb's copy has only in-frame clones and leaves some out. The sample contains about 120,000 clones, 85% to 90% of which appear only once. The material sequenced was peripheral blood, taken 28 days after the second AZD1222 dose. The source of these receptors is an adult who received the AZD1222 COVID-19 vaccine. Each CDR3 is given with its conserved first and last residue.

j_call: TRBJ2-1; v_call: TRBV27; cdr3_length: 11; cdr3_aa: CASKGYNEQFF
j_call: TRBJ2-3; v_call: TRBV27; cdr3_length: 16; cdr3_aa: CASSLYGRGPTDTQYF
j_call: TRBJ2-1; v_call: TRBV7-2; cdr3_length: 13; cdr3_aa: CASSLSPGNEQFF
j_call: TRBJ1-2; v_call: TRBV7-9; cdr3_length: 14; cdr3_aa: CASSLARGVFGYTF
j_call: TRBJ1-3; v_call: TRBV6-1; cdr3_length: 15; cdr3_aa: CASSEEPSSGNTIYF
j_call: TRBJ1-6; v_call: TRBV6-1; cdr3_length: 15; cdr3_aa: CASSEGSSYNSPLHF
j_call: TRBJ2-5; v_call: TRBV29-1; cdr3_length: 12; cdr3_aa: CSVDKGQETQYF
j_call: TRBJ1-1; v_call: TRBV6-5; cdr3_length: 13; cdr3_aa: CASTDPGDTEAFF
j_call: TRBJ2-5; v_call: TRBV7-8; cdr3_length: 13; cdr3_aa: CASSLGPQETQYF
j_call: TRBJ2-6; v_call: TRBV3-1/TRBV3-2; cdr3_length: 17; cdr3_aa: CASSRMDRGAGANVLTF
j_call: TRBJ2-5; v_call: TRBV4-2; cdr3_length: 14; cdr3_aa: CASSPPGGEETQYF
j_call: TRBJ1-2; v_call: TRBV28; cdr3_length: 14; cdr3_aa: CASTVSGARYGYTF
j_call: TRBJ2-5; v_call: TRBV14; cdr3_length: 13; cdr3_aa: CASSRDPKGTQYF
j_call: TRBJ1-2; v_call: TRBV5-4; cdr3_length: 13; cdr3_aa: CASSPGQLYGYTF
j_call: TRBJ2-5; v_call: TRBV7-8; cdr3_length: 15; cdr3_aa: CASSLEDGRRETQYF
j_call: TRBJ1-1; v_call: TRBV7-3; cdr3_length: 13; cdr3_aa: CATSGRLNTEAFF
j_call: TRBJ1-1; v_call: TRBV12-5; cdr3_length: 15; cdr3_aa: CASGLARDSFTEAFF
j_call: TRBJ1-4; v_call: TRBV15; cdr3_length: 18; cdr3_aa: CATSRGSGSRATNEKLFF
j_call: TRBJ1-1; v_call: TRBV24-1; cdr3_length: 20; cdr3_aa: CATSAYRQGPWSFMNTEAFF
j_call: TRBJ2-5; v_call: TRBV6-5; cdr3_length: 16; cdr3_aa: CASSYPGERGGSVQYF
j_call: TRBJ1-5; v_call: TRBV7-2; cdr3_length: 15; cdr3_aa: CASSLGGGGNQPQHF
j_call: TRBJ2-1; v_call: TRBV7-3; cdr3_length: 18; cdr3_aa: CASSLSDTTGSSYNEQFF
j_call: TRBJ1-6; v_call: TRBV6-1; cdr3_length: 15; cdr3_aa: CASSEGQGKYSPLHF
j_call: TRBJ1-1; v_call: TRBV6-5; cdr3_length: 15; cdr3_aa: CASSSRDRRNTEAFF
j_call: TRBJ1-1; v_call: TRBV5-8; cdr3_length: 13; cdr3_aa: CASRPGGSTEAFF
j_call: TRBJ2-5; v_call: TRBV7-7; cdr3_length: 16; cdr3_aa: CASSIPGTSGQETQYF
j_call: TRBJ2-4; v_call: TRBV11-1; cdr3_length: 16; cdr3_aa: CASSPDSLLGQNIQYF
j_call: TRBJ1-1; v_call: TRBV4-1; cdr3_length: 15; cdr3_aa: CASSQDFFPNTEAFF
j_call: TRBJ2-1; v_call: TRBV2; cdr3_length: 11; cdr3_aa: CASTSGMEKFF
j_call: TRBJ2-1; v_call: TRBV11-3; cdr3_length: 15; cdr3_aa: CASSRRALSYNEQFF
j_call: TRBJ1-4; v_call: TRBV12-3/TRBV12-4; cdr3_length: 13; cdr3_aa: CASTRGTNEKLFF
j_call: TRBJ2-7; v_call: TRBV12-5; cdr3_length: 16; cdr3_aa: CASGLGGQGESYEQYF
j_call: TRBJ1-1; v_call: TRBV7-6; cdr3_length: 16; cdr3_aa: CASSLGVKGKGTEAFF
j_call: TRBJ1-3; v_call: TRBV7-6; cdr3_length: 17; cdr3_aa: CASSLEFWESSGNTIYF
j_call: TRBJ1-2; v_call: TRBV30; cdr3_length: 11; cdr3_aa: CAWRERGGYTF
j_call: TRBJ2-5; v_call: TRBV5-1; cdr3_length: 16; cdr3_aa: CASSLGLAGDQETQYF
j_call: TRBJ2-1; v_call: TRBV13; cdr3_length: 12; cdr3_aa: CASSRTDNEQFF
j_call: TRBJ2-7; v_call: TRBV19; cdr3_length: 12; cdr3_aa: CASSMIRDEQYF
j_call: TRBJ1-4; v_call: TRBV15; cdr3_length: 14; cdr3_aa: CATSRGALNEKLFF
j_call: TRBJ1-1; v_call: TRBV6-4; cdr3_length: 12; cdr3_aa: CASSDTASEAFF
j_call: TRBJ1-6; v_call: TRBV28; cdr3_length: 17; cdr3_aa: CASSPTGQGWDNSPLHF
j_call: TRBJ1-1; v_call: TRBV5-1; cdr3_length: 14; cdr3_aa: CASSPRTGRAEAFF
j_call: TRBJ1-1; v_call: TRBV6-5; cdr3_length: 14; cdr3_aa: CASSRDHSNTEAFF